Presented here are 32 T cell receptor beta chains from one specimen sequenced in a study of cytomegalovirus exposure and HLA in healthy donors. Primers: 60 Vbeta forward and 13 Jbeta reverse. Here immunoSEQ multiplex PCR was the method, and the copy in TCRdb shows in-frame clones only, minus some. This sample yields approximately 150,000 clones, of which around three fifths are seen a single time; around 1.8% belongs to the top ten. The source material was PBMCs. Every receptor here comes from a male donor in good health and CMV-seronegative.

The chain is built from TRBV6-5 and TRBJ1-6; D is ambiguous. In germline, CDR1 is MNHEY, CDR2 SVGAGI. This CDR3 spans 15 amino acids. The germline V and J ends were trimmed by 2 bases and 5 bases, with 10 bases remaining between them. CDR3 region: CASSYMKGDNSPLHF. CDR3 coding DNA: TGTGCCAGCAGTTACATGAAGGGAGATAATTCACCCCTCCACTTT.

This clone appeared a few times. This chain connects TRBV4-1 to TRBJ2-3; 7 bases line up with TRBD2. Looked up from germline, CDR1 is MGHRA and CDR2 is YSYEKL. V was clipped by 4 bases and J by 4 bases; unmatched bases: 8. This CDR3 is built from 15 residues. CDR3 in DNA: TGCGCCAGCAGCCCGCAGCGGGGCGGATCAGATACGCAGTATTTT. Its protein is CASSPQRGGSDTQYF.

V is TRBV18 and J is TRBJ1-1; D might be TRBD1 (5 bases). V lost 2 bases and J 3 bases, leaving 7 bases between the germline ends. The CDR3 runs to 13 residues. The germline gives CDR1 KGHSH, CDR2 LQKENI. CDR3 sequence reads: CASSPGDYTEAFF. The DNA for the CDR3 is TGTGCCAGCTCACCAGGGGACTACACTGAAGCTTTCTTT.

CDR3 in amino acids: CASSLAVSGFNEQFF. The CDR3 coding sequence is TGTGCCAGCAGCTTAGCGGTTAGCGGGTTCAATGAGCAGTTCTTC. V and J are TRBV7-9 and TRBJ2-1, with 7 bases aligning to TRBD2. Germline V gene lookup returns CDR1 SEHNR and CDR2 FQNEAQ (reference sequence). The CDR3 runs to 15 residues. J lost 6 bases, V lost 0 bases, and 5 bases had no gene match.

The gene calls are TRBV5-1 and TRBJ2-3; D remains unclear. The CDR3 spans 17 residues. Deletions cut 4 bases from V and 1 base from J, with 19 bases between. Germline loops: CDR1 SGHRS, CDR2 YFSETQ. The CDR3 bases are TGCGCCAGCAGCACCCCCAGGCTGCGCGTTGGCACAGATACGCAGTATTTT. Its translation: CASSTPRLRVGTDTQYF. Complete variable domain (other parts from reference TRBV5-1 and TRBJ2-3): KAGVTQTPRYLIKTRGQQVTLSCSPISGHRSVSWYQQTPGQGLQFLFEYFSETQRNKGNFPGRFSGRQFSNSRSEMNVSTLELGDSALYLCASSTPRLRVGTDTQYFGPGTRLTVL.

V gene TRBV10-2 combines with J gene TRBJ2-2; no definite D call. Trimming took off 10 bases at V and 0 bases at J, with 9 bases between the two ends. The CDR3 length is 13 residues. CDR1 and CDR2 from the germline V gene are WSHSY and SAAADI. CDR3 in amino acids: CATHRTNTGELFF. The CDR3 coding sequence is TGCGCCACCCACAGAACGAACACCGGGGAGCTGTTTTTT.

CDR3 sequence: CASSFGQSSGNTIYF. Here the CDR3 DNA reads TGTGCCAGCAGCTTTGGACAGTCCTCTGGAAACACCATATATTTT. The V call is TRBV9, the J call TRBJ1-3; TRBD1 might be the D (6 bases). CDR3 length equals 15 residues. The V gene's germline CDR1 is SGDLS and CDR2 YYNGEE. Trimming removed 4 bases from V and 0 bases from J, with 11 bases in between.

The chain carries TRBV30 and TRBJ1-2, with 7 bases that match TRBD1. This CDR3 spans 13 amino acids. V shed 5 bases, J shed 8 bases, and the junction held 11 bases outside the gene matches. Per germline, CDR1 GTSNPN and CDR2 SVGIG (reference sequence). CDR3 loop: CAWGIQGFIGYTF. The CDR3 coding sequence is TGTGCCTGGGGGATACAGGGGTTTATAGGCTACACCTTC.

This sequence joins TRBV6-4 and TRBJ1-1, with D perhaps matching TRBD1 (5 bases). V was pared by 4 bases and J by 5 bases, with 11 bases between. Germline CDR1 and CDR2: MRHNA and SNTAGT. This CDR3 region has 13 residues. The CDR3 sequence is CASSAEGATEAFF. The CDR3 DNA reads as TGTGCCAGCAGTGCGGAAGGGGCGACTGAAGCTTTCTTT.

This clone has more than one count but fewer than ten. The gene calls are TRBV19 and TRBJ1-3; no definite D call. The CDR3 spans 13 residues. Trimming stripped 5 bases from V and 4 bases from J, with 9 bases between. The germline V gene encodes CDR1 LNHDA and CDR2 SQIVND (reference sequence). The CDR3 DNA sequence: TGTGCCAGTAGTGCCGCGAGGGGAAACACCATATATTTT. Its protein product is CASSAARGNTIYF. The whole variable domain, filled in from reference TRBV19 and TRBJ1-3, reads DGGITQSPKYLFRKEGQNVTLSCEQNLNHDAMYWYRQDPGQGLRLIYYSQIVNDFQKGDIAEGYSVSREKKESFPLTVTSAQKNPTAFYLCASSAARGNTIYFGEGSWLTVV.

This rearrangement joins TRBV13 to TRBJ2-5; 8 nucleotides match TRBD1. TRBJ2-7 matches the DNA end more closely, so the J call is doubtful. Germline-derived CDR1 and CDR2 are PRHDT and FYEKMQ (reference sequence). The CDR3 loop spans 15 amino acids. The CDR3 loop is CASSWTGRASYEQYF. The CDR3 region has the DNA TGTGCCAGCAGCTGGACAGGGAGAGCGTCCTACGAGCAGTACTTC.

The genes are TRBV28 and TRBJ1-4; 9 bases are shared with TRBD1. Germline V lookup: CDR1 MDHEN, CDR2 SYDVKM. The trim removed 6 bases at V and 7 bases at J, leaving 6 bases unmatched. This CDR3 region has 14 residues. The CDR3 loop is CASSLDRGSEKLFF. The CDR3 DNA follows: TGTGCCAGCAGCCTGGACAGGGGAAGTGAAAAACTGTTTTTT.

This chain uses TRBV13 with TRBJ2-5, with 7 bases matching TRBD2. With the DNA end fitting TRBJ2-7 better, the J assignment may be wrong. Germline V CDR1 and CDR2: PRHDT, FYEKMQ (reference sequence). The CDR3 runs to 17 residues. The CDR3, as DNA: TGTGCCAGCACGCTGGGTAGCGGGTTAGGCGGGCTTTACGAGCAGTACTTC. Protein sequence: CASTLGSGLGGLYEQYF.

To note about this clone: This same CDR3 is encoded by further DNA sequences in the sample. The chain links TRBV5-4 to TRBJ2-5; 11 bases are a match to TRBD2. After removal of 2 bases from V and 5 bases from J, the junction contained 2 bases not matched to a gene. Germline V lookup: CDR1 SGHNT, CDR2 YYREEE (reference sequence). The CDR3 is 14 residues long. CDR3 in amino acids: CASSLASGGETQYF. Written as DNA, the CDR3 is TGTGCCAGCAGCTTAGCTAGCGGGGGGGAGACCCAGTACTTC.

V is TRBV20-1 and J is TRBJ2-5, with D perhaps matching TRBD1 (6 bases). CDR3 length: 11 amino acids. CDR1 DFQATT and CDR2 SNEGSKA come from the germline V gene (reference sequence). V was clipped by 7 bases and J by 3 bases, with 9 bases between them. In nucleotides, the CDR3 is TGCAGTGGGACAGTCAAAGAGACCCAGTACTTC. Amino acids: CSGTVKETQYF.

The V and J genes are TRBV28 and TRBJ1-2; TRBD1 agrees at 8 bases. After removal of 6 bases from V and 1 base from J, the junction contained 13 bases not matched to a gene. Germline V gene lookup returns CDR1 MDHEN and CDR2 SYDVKM. The CDR3 has 17 amino acids. This chain's CDR3 is CASRTGTGYTFNYGYTF. As DNA, the CDR3 is TGTGCCAGCAGAACCGGGACAGGCTATACATTTAACTATGGCTACACCTTC.

This clone was seen once. The chain recombines TRBV29-1 with TRBJ1-1; TRBD1 matches at 10 bases. V was clipped by 4 bases and J by 3 bases; unmatched bases: 2. Per the germline V gene, CDR1 is SQVTM and CDR2 is ANQGSEA. This CDR3 has 13 amino acids. The CDR3, as DNA: TGCAGCGTTGGACAGGGGGCTGACACTGAAGCTTTCTTT. Its translation: CSVGQGADTEAFF.

The chain couples TRBV21-1 to TRBJ1-5; the table's D call, TRBD1, was not checked against the DNA. TRBV21-1 is reported as a pseudogene. The CDR3 totals 16 residues. The CDR3 DNA sequence: TGTGCCAGCAGCCCTAAAGGAACAGGGTGGGACCAGCCCCAGCATTTT. It yields the protein CASSPKGTGWDQPQHF.

This chain joins TRBV18 and TRBJ2-7; TRBD1 might be the D (5 bases). V was cut by 3 bases and J by 5 bases, with 14 bases left in between. The CDR3 has 14 amino acids. Germline CDR1 and CDR2: KGHSH and LQKENI. The CDR3 spells CASSPSYLGDEQYF. The CDR3 DNA is TGTGCCAGCTCACCTTCTTACTTAGGGGACGAGCAGTACTTC.

In its sample, this clone was seen a few times. In DNA, the CDR3 is TGTGCCAGTAGCTACCCTCCGGGGGAGCAGTTCTTC. Its translation is CASSYPPGEQFF. The rearrangement uses TRBV19 and TRBJ2-1; D possibly corresponds to TRBD2 (5 bases). CDR1 and CDR2 (germline): LNHDA, SQIVND (reference sequence). Trimming shortened V by 6 bases and J by 10 bases, and 13 bases separated the two germline ends. The CDR3 runs 12 residues.

This rearrangement joins TRBV30 to TRBJ1-5; D is perhaps TRBD1 (5 bases). The CDR3 totals 12 residues. Trimming took off 0 bases at V and 14 bases at J, with 14 bases between the two ends. The germline V gene has CDR1 GTSNPN and CDR2 SVGIG (reference sequence). CDR3 amino acids: CAWSVAGPRKHF. The CDR3 bases are TGTGCCTGGAGTGTAGCGGGGCCGCGTAAGCATTTT.

The chain carries TRBV5-6 and TRBJ2-3; TRBD2 might be the D (7 bases). V dropped 7 bases and J dropped 5 bases, with 14 bases sitting between them. CDR3 length equals 13 residues. Germline loops: CDR1 SGHDT, CDR2 YYEEEE. The CDR3 sequence is CASGGGRRDTQYF. The CDR3 DNA reads as TGTGCCAGCGGGGGGGGGCGGAGAGATACGCAGTATTTT.

The J gene is TRBJ2-5, the V gene TRBV7-9; no clear D. V lost 2 bases to trimming and J lost 5 bases, with 6 bases between them. CDR3 size: 12 residues. Germline lookup yields CDR1 SEHNR and CDR2 FQNEAQ (reference sequence). The CDR3 sequence: CASSLSGETQYF. The CDR3 region has the DNA TGTGCCAGCAGCTTAAGTGGCGAGACCCAGTACTTC.

The chain employs TRBV7-6 and TRBJ2-5; TRBD2 matches at 7 bases. V gave up 2 bases and J gave up 2 bases; unmatched junction bases: 5. CDR1 is SGHVS and CDR2 is FNYEAQ in the germline V gene. This CDR3 is 15 amino acids long. In nucleotides, the CDR3 is TGTGCCAGCAGCTTACTACGGGGGGAACAAGAGACCCAGTACTTC. As protein: CASSLLRGEQETQYF.

The rearrangement links TRBV28 to TRBJ2-5; 12 bases line up with TRBD1. The CDR3 sequence is 15 residues long. CDR1 MDHEN and CDR2 SYDVKM come from the germline V gene. Trimming at V came to 4 bases and at J to 5 bases, leaving 5 bases not matched to a gene. The CDR3 is CASSSPGQGAETQYF. CDR3 sequence (DNA): TGTGCCAGCAGTTCGCCGGGACAGGGGGCCGAGACCCAGTACTTC.

With regard to this clone: Relative to the germline gene, one junction end is altered; a read error may explain this. V is TRBV7-9 and J is TRBJ2-7; D ambiguous. The CDR3 runs 18 residues. Germline loops: CDR1 SEHNR, CDR2 FQNEAQ (reference sequence). The CDR3 coding sequence is TGTTCCAGCAGCCCAGGTTCGTACGCACGCAGGAACACCTACGAGCAGTACTTC. Translated, it gives CSSSPGSYARRNTYEQYF.

In its sample, this clone was seen a few times. The junction shows a germline mismatch at one end, possibly a read error. This chain uses TRBV7-9 with TRBJ2-7; a possible D gene is TRBD1 (6 bases). The germline gives CDR1 SEHNR, CDR2 FQNEAQ (reference sequence). This CDR3 is built from 14 residues. The CDR3 loop is CSSSLRDNSYEQYF. CDR3 nucleotides: TGTTCCAGCAGCCTGAGGGACAACAGCTACGAGCAGTACTTC.

The chain links TRBV7-3 to TRBJ2-3; 11 bases are shared with TRBD1. CDR1 and CDR2 from the germline V gene are SGHTA and FQGTGA. The ends lost 4 bases at V and 3 bases at J; junction bases unmatched: 3. The length of the CDR3 is 15 residues. The CDR3 DNA is TGTGCCAGCAGCTGGGGACAGGGGGGGACAGATACGCAGTATTTT. Translating gives CASSWGQGGTDTQYF.

V and J are TRBV30 and TRBJ2-7; TRBD1 aligns across 10 bases. Germline CDR1 and CDR2: GTSNPN and SVGIG (reference sequence). V lost 2 bases and J lost 0; bases outside the gene matches: 4. The CDR3 extends over 15 amino acids. In nucleotides, the CDR3 is TGTGCCTGGAGTTCCGGGACAGGGGACTCCTACGAGCAGTACTTC. As protein: CAWSSGTGDSYEQYF.

The chain employs TRBV7-9 and TRBJ2-5, with a weak D call TRBD2 (6 bases). The germline gives CDR1 SEHNR, CDR2 FQNEAQ (reference sequence). Trimming pared 8 bases from V and 1 base from J, leaving 11 bases between. The CDR3 runs 13 residues. CDR3 nucleotide sequence: TGTGCCAGCTTGAGGGGAGGCCAAGAGACCCAGTACTTC. Amino acid sequence: CASLRGGQETQYF.

The chain uses TRBV11-3 and TRBJ1-1; TRBD1 agrees at 7 bases. The ends lost 5 bases at V and 3 bases at J; junction bases unmatched: 6. Germline lookup yields CDR1 SGHNT and CDR2 YENEEA. The CDR3 is 14 residues long. Here the CDR3 reads CASSRDRADTEAFF. The CDR3 DNA is TGTGCCAGCAGCCGAGACAGGGCGGACACTGAAGCTTTCTTT.

The chain has TRBV2 and TRBJ2-7, with 8 bases lining up with TRBD1. Germline CDR1 and CDR2: SNHLY and FYNNEI. CDR3 length equals 15 residues. V shed 3 bases and J 0 bases; nucleotides not matched to a gene: 4. CDR3 loop: CASSERDRSSYEQYF. CDR3 sequence (DNA): TGTGCCAGCAGTGAGAGGGACAGGAGCTCCTACGAGCAGTACTTC.